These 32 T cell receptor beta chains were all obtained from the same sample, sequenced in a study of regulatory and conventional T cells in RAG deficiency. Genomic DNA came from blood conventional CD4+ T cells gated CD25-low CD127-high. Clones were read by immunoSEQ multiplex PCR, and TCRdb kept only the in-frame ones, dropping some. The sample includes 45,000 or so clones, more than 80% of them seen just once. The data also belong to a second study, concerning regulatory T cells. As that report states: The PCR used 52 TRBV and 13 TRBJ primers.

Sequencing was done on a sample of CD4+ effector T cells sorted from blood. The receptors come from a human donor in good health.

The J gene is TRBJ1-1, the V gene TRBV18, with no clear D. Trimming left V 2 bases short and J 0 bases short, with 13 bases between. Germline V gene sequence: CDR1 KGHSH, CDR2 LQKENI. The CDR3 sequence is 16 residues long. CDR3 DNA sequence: TGTGCCAGCTCACCATTGAGTTCACCGGTGAACACTGAAGCTTTCTTT. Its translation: CASSPLSSPVNTEAFF.

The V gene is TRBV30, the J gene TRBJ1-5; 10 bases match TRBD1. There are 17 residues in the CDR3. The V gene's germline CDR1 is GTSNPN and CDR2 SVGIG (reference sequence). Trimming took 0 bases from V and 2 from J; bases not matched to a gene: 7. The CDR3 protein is CAWSVGQGDWGNQPQHF. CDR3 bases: TGTGCCTGGAGTGTTGGACAGGGGGACTGGGGCAATCAGCCCCAGCATTTT.

The CDR3: CASSTGEDYGYTF. In DNA, the CDR3 is TGTGCCAGCTCGACAGGGGAGGACTATGGCTACACCTTC. The chain recombines TRBV18 with TRBJ1-2; the match to TRBD1 covers 8 bases. Trimming at V came to 6 bases and at J to 3 bases, leaving 3 bases not matched to a gene. Germline V gene sequence: CDR1 KGHSH, CDR2 LQKENI. The CDR3 loop spans 13 amino acids.

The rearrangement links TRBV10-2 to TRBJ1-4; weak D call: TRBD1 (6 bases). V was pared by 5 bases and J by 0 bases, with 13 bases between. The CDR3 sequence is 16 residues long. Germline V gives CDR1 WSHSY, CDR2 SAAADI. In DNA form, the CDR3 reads TGCGCCAGCAGTCGACAGGTTCTAGCAACTAATGAAAAACTGTTTTTT. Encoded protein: CASSRQVLATNEKLFF.

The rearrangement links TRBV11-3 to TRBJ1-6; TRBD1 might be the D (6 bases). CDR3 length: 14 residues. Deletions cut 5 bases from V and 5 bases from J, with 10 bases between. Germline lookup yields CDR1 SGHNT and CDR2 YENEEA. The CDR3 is CASSRQVDNSPLHF. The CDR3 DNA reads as TGTGCCAGCAGCCGACAGGTCGATAATTCACCCCTCCACTTT. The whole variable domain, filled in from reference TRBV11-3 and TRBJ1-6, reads EAGVVQSPRYKIIEKKQPVAFWCNPISGHNTLYWYLQNLGQGPELLIRYENEEAVDDSQLPKDRFSAERLKGVDSTLKIQPAELGDSAVYLCASSRQVDNSPLHFGNGTRLTVT.

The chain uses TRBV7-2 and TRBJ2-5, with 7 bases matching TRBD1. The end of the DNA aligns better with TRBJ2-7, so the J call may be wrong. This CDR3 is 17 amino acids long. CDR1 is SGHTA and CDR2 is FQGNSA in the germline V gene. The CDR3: CASSLQGSPYSSYEQYF. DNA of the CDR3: TGTGCCAGCAGCCTACAGGGGTCTCCCTACAGCTCCTACGAGCAGTACTTC.

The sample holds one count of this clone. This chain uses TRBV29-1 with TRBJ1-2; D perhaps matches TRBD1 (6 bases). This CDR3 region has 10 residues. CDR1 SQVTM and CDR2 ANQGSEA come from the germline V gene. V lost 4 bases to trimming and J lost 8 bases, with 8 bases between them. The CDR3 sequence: CSVGQGGYTF. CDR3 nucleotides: TGCAGCGTTGGCCAGGGGGGCTACACCTTC.

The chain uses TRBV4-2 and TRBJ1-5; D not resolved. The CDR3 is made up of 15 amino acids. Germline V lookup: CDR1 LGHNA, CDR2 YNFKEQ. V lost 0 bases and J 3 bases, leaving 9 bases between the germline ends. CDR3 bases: TGTGCCAGCAGCCAAGAAGTCAGATCCAATCAGCCCCAGCATTTT. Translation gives CASSQEVRSNQPQHF.

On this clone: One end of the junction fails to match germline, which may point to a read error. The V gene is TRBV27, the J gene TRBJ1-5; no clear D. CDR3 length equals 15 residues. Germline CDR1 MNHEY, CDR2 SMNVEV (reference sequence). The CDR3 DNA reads TGTGCCAGCAGTCCCATCCGGTCTAGCGATCAGCCCCAGCATTTT. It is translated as CASSPIRSSDQPQHF.

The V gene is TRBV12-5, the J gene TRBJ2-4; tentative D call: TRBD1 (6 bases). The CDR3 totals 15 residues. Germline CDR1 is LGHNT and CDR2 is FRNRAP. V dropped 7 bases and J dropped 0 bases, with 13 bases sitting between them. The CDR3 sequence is CASARQVLAKNIQYF. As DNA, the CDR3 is TGTGCTAGTGCCCGACAGGTTCTAGCCAAAAACATTCAGTACTTC.

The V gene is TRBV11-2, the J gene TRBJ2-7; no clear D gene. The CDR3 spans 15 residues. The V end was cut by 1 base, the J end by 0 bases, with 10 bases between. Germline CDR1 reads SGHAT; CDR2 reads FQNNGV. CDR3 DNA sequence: TGTGCCAGCAGCTTAGTCCCCCAGAGCTCCTACGAGCAGTACTTC. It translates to CASSLVPQSSYEQYF.

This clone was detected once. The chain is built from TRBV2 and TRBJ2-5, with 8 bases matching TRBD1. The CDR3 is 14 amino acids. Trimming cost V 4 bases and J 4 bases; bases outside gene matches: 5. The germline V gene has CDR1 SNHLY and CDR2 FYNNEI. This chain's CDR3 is CASSADRGRETQYF. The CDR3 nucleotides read TGTGCCAGCAGTGCCGACAGGGGACGAGAGACCCAGTACTTC.

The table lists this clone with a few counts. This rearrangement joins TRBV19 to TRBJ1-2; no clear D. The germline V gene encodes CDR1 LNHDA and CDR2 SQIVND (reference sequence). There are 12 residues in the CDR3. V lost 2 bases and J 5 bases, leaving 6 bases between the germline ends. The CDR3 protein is CASSIRRYGYTF. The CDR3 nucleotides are TGTGCCAGTAGTATAAGGCGATATGGCTACACCTTC.

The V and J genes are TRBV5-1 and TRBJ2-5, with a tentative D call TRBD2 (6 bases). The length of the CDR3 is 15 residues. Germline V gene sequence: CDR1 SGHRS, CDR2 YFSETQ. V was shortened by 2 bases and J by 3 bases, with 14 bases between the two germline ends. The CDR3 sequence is CASSFGAGPEETQYF. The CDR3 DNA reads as TGCGCCAGCAGCTTCGGAGCGGGTCCCGAAGAGACCCAGTACTTC.

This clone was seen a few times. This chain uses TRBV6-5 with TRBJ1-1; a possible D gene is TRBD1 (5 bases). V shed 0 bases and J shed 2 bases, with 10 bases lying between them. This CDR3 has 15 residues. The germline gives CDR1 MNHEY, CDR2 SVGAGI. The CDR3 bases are TGTGCCAGCAGTTACTCTTGGCAGGGCAACACTGAAGCTTTCTTT. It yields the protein CASSYSWQGNTEAFF.

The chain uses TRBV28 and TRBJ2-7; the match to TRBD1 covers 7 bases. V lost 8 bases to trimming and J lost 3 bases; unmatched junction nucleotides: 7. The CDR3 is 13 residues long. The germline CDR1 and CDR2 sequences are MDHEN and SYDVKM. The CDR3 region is CASSLGQNYEQYF. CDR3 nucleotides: TGTGCCAGCTCCCTGGGACAGAACTACGAGCAGTACTTC.

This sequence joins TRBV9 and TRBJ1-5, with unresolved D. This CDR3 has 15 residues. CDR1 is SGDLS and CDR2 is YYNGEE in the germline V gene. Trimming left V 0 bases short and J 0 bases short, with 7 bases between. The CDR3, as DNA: TGTGCCAGCAGCGTAGGTCACAATAGCAATCAGCCCCAGCATTTT. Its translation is CASSVGHNSNQPQHF.

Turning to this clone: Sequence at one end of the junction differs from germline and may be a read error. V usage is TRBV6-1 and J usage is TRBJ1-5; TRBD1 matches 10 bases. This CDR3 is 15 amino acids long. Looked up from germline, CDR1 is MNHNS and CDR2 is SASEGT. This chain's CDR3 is CASSEGGQGNQPQHF. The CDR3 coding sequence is TGTGCCAGCAGCGAAGGGGGACAGGGGAATCAGCCCCAGCATTTT.

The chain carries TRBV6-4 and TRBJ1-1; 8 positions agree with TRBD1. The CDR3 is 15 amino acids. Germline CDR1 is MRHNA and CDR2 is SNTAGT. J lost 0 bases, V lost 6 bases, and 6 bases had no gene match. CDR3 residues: CASSEQGGLNTEAFF. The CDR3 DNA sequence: TGTGCCAGCAGCGAACAGGGGGGATTGAACACTGAAGCTTTCTTT.

This CDR3 is CASSIFAESEQYF. In DNA form, the CDR3 reads TGTGCCAGTAGTATATTTGCGGAGAGCGAGCAGTACTTC. The V and J genes are TRBV19 and TRBJ2-7, with unresolved D. With 2 bases removed from V and 6 bases from J, the gap between germline ends came to 11 bases. There are 13 residues in the CDR3. The germline V gene has CDR1 LNHDA and CDR2 SQIVND (reference sequence).

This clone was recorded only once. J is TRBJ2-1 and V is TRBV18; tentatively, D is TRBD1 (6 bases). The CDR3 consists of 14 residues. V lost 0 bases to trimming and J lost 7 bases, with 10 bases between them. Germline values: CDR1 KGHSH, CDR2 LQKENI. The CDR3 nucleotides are TGTGCCAGCTCACCACCACAGGGCTGGAATGAGCAGTTCTTC. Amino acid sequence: CASSPPQGWNEQFF.

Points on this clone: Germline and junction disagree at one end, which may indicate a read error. The CDR3 loop reads CASSLAGGDTDTQYF. The CDR3 DNA is TGTGCTAGCAGCTTAGCGGGGGGGGACACAGATACGCAGTATTTT. The rearrangement joins TRBV7-7 to TRBJ2-3; 11 nucleotides match TRBD2. The CDR3 is 15 residues long. Per the germline V gene, CDR1 is SSHAT and CDR2 is FNYEAQ (reference sequence).

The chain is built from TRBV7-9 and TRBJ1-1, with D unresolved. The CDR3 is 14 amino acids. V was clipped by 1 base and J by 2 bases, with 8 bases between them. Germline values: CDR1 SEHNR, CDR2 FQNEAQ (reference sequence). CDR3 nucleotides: TGTGCCAGCAGCTTAGAGACATCAAACACTGAAGCTTTCTTT. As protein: CASSLETSNTEAFF.

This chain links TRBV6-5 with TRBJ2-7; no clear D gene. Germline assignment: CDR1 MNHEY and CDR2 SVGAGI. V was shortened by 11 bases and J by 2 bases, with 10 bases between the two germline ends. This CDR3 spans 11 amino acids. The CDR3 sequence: CAARAPYEQYF. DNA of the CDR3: TGTGCCGCTCGGGCGCCCTACGAGCAGTACTTC.

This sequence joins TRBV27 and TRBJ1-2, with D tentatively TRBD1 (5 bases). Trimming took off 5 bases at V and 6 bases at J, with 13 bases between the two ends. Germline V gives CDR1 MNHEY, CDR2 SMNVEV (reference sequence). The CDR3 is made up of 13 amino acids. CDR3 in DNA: TGTGCCAGCAGTCTAATGGGGGAAAATGGCTACACCTTC. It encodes CASSLMGENGYTF.

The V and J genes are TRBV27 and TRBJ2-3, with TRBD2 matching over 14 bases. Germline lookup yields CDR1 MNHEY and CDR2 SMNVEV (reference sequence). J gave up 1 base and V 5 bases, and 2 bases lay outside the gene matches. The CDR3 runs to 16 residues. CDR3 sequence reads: CASSPGLAGGTDTQYF. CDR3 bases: TGTGCCAGCAGTCCGGGACTAGCGGGAGGCACAGATACGCAGTATTTT.

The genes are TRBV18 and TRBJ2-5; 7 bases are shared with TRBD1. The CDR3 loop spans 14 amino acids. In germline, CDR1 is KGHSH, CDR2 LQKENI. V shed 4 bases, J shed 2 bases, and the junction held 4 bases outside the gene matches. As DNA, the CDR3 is TGTGCCAGCTCACTAGACAGGGAGCAAGAGACCCAGTACTTC. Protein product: CASSLDREQETQYF.

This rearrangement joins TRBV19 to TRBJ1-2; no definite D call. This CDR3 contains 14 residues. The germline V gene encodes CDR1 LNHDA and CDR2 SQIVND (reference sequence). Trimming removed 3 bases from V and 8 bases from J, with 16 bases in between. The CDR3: CASSIEAGLGGYTF. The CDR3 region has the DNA TGTGCCAGTAGTATCGAGGCAGGTCTGGGCGGCTACACCTTC. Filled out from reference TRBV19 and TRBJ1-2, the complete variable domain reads DGGITQSPKYLFRKEGQNVTLSCEQNLNHDAMYWYRQDPGQGLRLIYYSQIVNDFQKGDIAEGYSVSREKKESFPLTVTSAQKNPTAFYLCASSIEAGLGGYTFGSGTRLTVV.

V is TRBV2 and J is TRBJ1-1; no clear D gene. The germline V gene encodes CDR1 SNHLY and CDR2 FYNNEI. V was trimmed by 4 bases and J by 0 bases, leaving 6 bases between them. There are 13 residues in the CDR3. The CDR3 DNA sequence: TGTGCCAGCAGTGCTGGGATGAACACTGAAGCTTTCTTT. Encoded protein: CASSAGMNTEAFF.

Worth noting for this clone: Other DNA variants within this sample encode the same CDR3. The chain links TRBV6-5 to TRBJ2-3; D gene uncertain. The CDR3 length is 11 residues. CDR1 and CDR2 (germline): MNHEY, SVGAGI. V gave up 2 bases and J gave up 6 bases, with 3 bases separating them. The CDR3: CASSYGDTQYF. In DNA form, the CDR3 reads TGTGCCAGCAGTTACGGGGATACGCAGTATTTT.

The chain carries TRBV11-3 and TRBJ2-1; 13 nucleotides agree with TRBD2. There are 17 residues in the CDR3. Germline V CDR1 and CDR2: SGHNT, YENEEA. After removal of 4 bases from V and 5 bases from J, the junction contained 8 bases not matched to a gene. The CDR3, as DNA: TGTGCCAGCAGCTCCCGACTAGCGGGGGGAGGCCACAATGAGCAGTTCTTC. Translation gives CASSSRLAGGGHNEQFF.

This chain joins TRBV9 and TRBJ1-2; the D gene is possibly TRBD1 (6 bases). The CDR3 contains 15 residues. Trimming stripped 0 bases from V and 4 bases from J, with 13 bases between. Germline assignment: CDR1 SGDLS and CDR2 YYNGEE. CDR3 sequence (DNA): TGTGCCAGCAGCGTAGACCAGGGGCGGGGCTATGGCTACACCTTC. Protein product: CASSVDQGRGYGYTF.